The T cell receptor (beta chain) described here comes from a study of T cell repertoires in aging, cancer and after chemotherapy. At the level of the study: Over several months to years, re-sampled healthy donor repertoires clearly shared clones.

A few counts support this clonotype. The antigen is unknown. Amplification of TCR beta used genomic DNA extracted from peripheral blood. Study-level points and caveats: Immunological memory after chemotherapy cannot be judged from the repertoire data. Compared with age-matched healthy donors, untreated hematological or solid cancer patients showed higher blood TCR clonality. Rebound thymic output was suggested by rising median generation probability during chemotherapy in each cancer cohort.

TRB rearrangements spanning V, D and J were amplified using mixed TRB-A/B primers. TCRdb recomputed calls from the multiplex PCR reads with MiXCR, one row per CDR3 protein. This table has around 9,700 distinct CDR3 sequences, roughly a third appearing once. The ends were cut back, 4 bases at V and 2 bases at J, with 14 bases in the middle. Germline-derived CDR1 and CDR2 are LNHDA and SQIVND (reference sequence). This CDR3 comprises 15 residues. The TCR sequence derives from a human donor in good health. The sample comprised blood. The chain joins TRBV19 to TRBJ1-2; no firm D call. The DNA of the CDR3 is TGTGCCAGTAGTACGCTTAGCGGACCCAACTATGGCTACACCTTC. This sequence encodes CASSTLSGPNYGYTF. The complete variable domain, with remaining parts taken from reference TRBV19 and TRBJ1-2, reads DGGITQSPKYLFRKEGQNVTLSCEQNLNHDAMYWYRQDPGQGLRLIYYSQIVNDFQKGDIAEGYSVSREKKESFPLTVTSAQKNPTAFYLCASSTLSGPNYGYTFGSGTRLTVV.